These 21 T cell receptor beta chains were all obtained from the same sample, sequenced in a study of spatial heterogeneity in lung cancer. Regarding time point: blood at routine non-recurrence follow-up after resection. No cells were sorted before sequencing. The whole RNA sequenced was extracted from tumor, nontumor lung or frozen PBMC. TCRdb processed the 5' RACE reads anew with MiXCR; each CDR3 protein has one entry. The sample records roughly 120,000 distinct CDR3 sequences, less than 15% being singletons. The sample in question was PBMCs, obtained at follow-up. Source of these receptors: a male donor with early-stage non-small cell lung cancer.

This rearrangement joins TRBV20-1 to TRBJ1-2, with 7 bases matching TRBD1. V lost 1 base and J lost 8; bases outside the gene matches: 10. CDR1 is DFQATT and CDR2 is SNEGSKA in the germline V gene (reference sequence). This CDR3 region has 14 residues. CDR3 protein: CSARVQGTLMGYTF. The CDR3 DNA is TGCAGTGCTAGAGTACAGGGGACCCTTATGGGCTACACCTTC.

V gene TRBV27 combines with J gene TRBJ1-1, with D possibly matching TRBD1 (6 bases). Germline assignment: CDR1 MNHEY and CDR2 SMNVEV (reference sequence). V lost 3 bases and J 1 base, leaving 12 bases between the germline ends. The CDR3 has 15 amino acids. The CDR3 DNA follows: TGTGCCAGCAGTTTCCGCGGGACACAGAACACTGAAGCTTTCTTT. This sequence encodes CASSFRGTQNTEAFF.

This clonotype was detected ten times or more. The chain combines TRBV19 with TRBJ2-4; D possibly matches TRBD1 or TRBD2 (5 bases each). Per germline, CDR1 LNHDA and CDR2 SQIVND (reference sequence). Trimming pared 9 bases from V and 7 bases from J, leaving 19 bases between. This CDR3 spans 14 amino acids. CDR3 protein: CASQPGPRNNIQYF. Here the CDR3 DNA reads TGTGCCAGCCAGCCGGGACCGAGGAACAACATTCAGTACTTC.

This clonotype is medium-sized in the sample. The chain uses TRBV6-5 and TRBJ1-2; no clear D gene. The CDR3 is 14 residues long. V was cut by 0 bases and J by 1 base, with 6 bases left in between. From germline, CDR1 is MNHEY and CDR2 SVGAGI. For the CDR3, the DNA is TGTGCCAGCAGTTACTCGACCCGTAACTATGGCTACACCTTC. The encoded protein is CASSYSTRNYGYTF.

This chain links TRBV12-3 or TRBV12-4 with TRBJ1-5, with a weak D call TRBD1 (5 bases). This CDR3 is built from 15 residues. V dropped 7 bases and J dropped 0 bases, with 13 bases sitting between them. Written as DNA, the CDR3 is TGTGCCAGCACCCGAGGAGGGGATAGCAATCAGCCCCAGCATTTT. Its translation: CASTRGGDSNQPQHF.

The chain's CDR3 is CASSIDLNIRARPGGEQFF. As DNA, the CDR3 is TGTGCCAGTAGTATAGATCTTAATATACGAGCCAGGCCCGGAGGGGAGCAGTTCTTC. The chain links TRBV19 to TRBJ2-1, with a tentative D call TRBD2 (6 bases). V was shortened by 0 bases and J by 10 bases, with 28 bases between the two germline ends. The V gene's germline CDR1 is LNHDA and CDR2 SQIVND (reference sequence). The CDR3 length is 19 residues.

This clonotype was observed at least ten times. The chain has TRBV30 and TRBJ1-5; 7 nucleotides line up with TRBD1. The CDR3 sequence is 17 residues long. The V gene's germline CDR1 is GTSNPN and CDR2 SVGIG (reference sequence). The junction had 10 bases not matched to a gene; V was cut back by 1 base and J by 1 base. CDR3 DNA sequence: TGTGCCTGGAGTGGGAAACAGGGGATAGGGAGCAATCAGCCCCAGCATTTT. Protein product: CAWSGKQGIGSNQPQHF. The variable domain in full, completed from reference TRBV30 and TRBJ1-5, reads SQTIHQWPATLVQPVGSPLSLECTVEGTSNPNLYWYRQAAGRGLQLLFYSVGIGQISSEVPQNLSASRPQDRQFILSSKKLLLSDSGFYLCAWSGKQGIGSNQPQHFGDGTRLSIL.

This clonotype has at least ten counts. V and J are TRBV7-2 and TRBJ1-2, with D possibly matching TRBD1 (5 bases). Germline CDR1 reads SGHTA; CDR2 reads FQGNSA. The V and J ends lost 6 bases and 4 bases respectively, with 15 bases between them. This CDR3 comprises 14 residues. This CDR3 reads CASRDTGTAYGYTF. Written as DNA, the CDR3 is TGTGCCAGCAGAGATACCGGGACGGCCTATGGCTACACCTTC.

This clonotype was observed a few times. V is TRBV28 and J is TRBJ1-6; D may be TRBD1 (5 bases). The CDR3 is made up of 12 amino acids. V lost 5 bases and J 8 bases, leaving 7 bases between the germline ends. Germline CDR1 is MDHEN and CDR2 is SYDVKM. For the CDR3, the DNA is TGTGCCAGCAGTCGACAGTATTCACCCCTCCACTTT. This gives the protein CASSRQYSPLHF.

This clonotype came up a few times. J is TRBJ2-5 and V is TRBV5-4; 11 bases line up with TRBD2. The germline V gene encodes CDR1 SGHNT and CDR2 YYREEE (reference sequence). The V gene end was trimmed by 2 bases and the J gene end by 3 bases; junction bases not matched to a gene: 0. The CDR3 length is 14 residues. CDR3 in DNA: TGTGCCAGCAGCTTTAGCGGGGGGGAAGAGACCCAGTACTTC. As protein: CASSFSGGEETQYF. Using reference TRBV5-4 and TRBJ2-5 for the parts outside the CDR3, the full variable domain is ETGVTQSPTHLIKTRGQQVTLRCSSQSGHNTVSWYQQALGQGPQFIFQYYREEENGRGNFPPRFSGLQFPNYSSELNVNALELDDSALYLCASSFSGGEETQYFGPGTRLLVL.

This chain uses TRBV19 with TRBJ2-2; D unresolved. In germline, CDR1 is LNHDA, CDR2 SQIVND (reference sequence). CDR3 length: 16 residues. V was shortened by 3 bases and J by 1 base, with 12 bases between the two germline ends. CDR3 coding DNA: TGTGCCAGTAGTATGGCGAGGCAGGTGAACACCGGGGAGCTGTTTTTT. Its protein is CASSMARQVNTGELFF.

This clonotype was recorded many times. V gene TRBV7-2 combines with J gene TRBJ2-3, with D tentatively TRBD2 (7 bases). Germline CDR1 SGHTA, CDR2 FQGNSA. CDR3 length equals 16 residues. The V end was cut by 8 bases, the J end by 0 bases, with 18 bases between. This chain's CDR3 is CASLGGRPSSTDTQYF. The CDR3 DNA follows: TGTGCCAGCCTCGGGGGGCGGCCCTCTAGCACAGATACGCAGTATTTT.

This clonotype has a handful of counts. J is TRBJ2-1 and V is TRBV12-3 or TRBV12-4, with 9 bases identical to TRBD1. CDR3 length: 15 amino acids. V shed 6 bases, J shed 10 bases, and the junction held 13 bases outside the gene matches. The CDR3 spells CASRRTGDPSGEQFF. The CDR3 DNA is TGTGCCAGCAGACGGACAGGGGACCCCTCGGGGGAGCAGTTCTTC.

This clonotype was detected ten times or more. This sequence joins TRBV10-3 and TRBJ1-1, with 9 bases fitting TRBD1. The CDR3 has 14 amino acids. The J segment lost 6 bases and the V segment lost 6 bases, leaving 8 bases of the junction unmatched. Germline V gene sequence: CDR1 ENHRY, CDR2 SYGVKD. This CDR3 is CAIRRQGGSAEAFF. The CDR3 bases are TGTGCCATCAGAAGACAGGGGGGGAGTGCTGAAGCTTTCTTT.

The chain couples TRBV20-1 to TRBJ2-3; TRBD1 agrees at 8 bases. V was pared by 6 bases and J by 3 bases, with 5 bases of the junction left unmatched. The CDR3 spans 13 residues. CDR1 is DFQATT, CDR2 SNEGSKA, per germline (reference sequence). DNA of the CDR3: TGCAGTGCCTTACAGGGGGGAACAGATACGCAGTATTTT. Amino acids: CSALQGGTDTQYF.

This clonotype was seen repeatedly, ten times or more. The chain carries TRBV5-4 and TRBJ2-1, with D maybe TRBD1 (5 bases). V was shortened by 1 base and J by 8 bases, with 10 bases between the two germline ends. CDR1 and CDR2 from the germline V gene are SGHNT and YYREEE (reference sequence). The CDR3 is made up of 13 amino acids. This CDR3 reads CASSLQGGDEQFF. CDR3 DNA sequence: TGTGCCAGCAGCTTGCAGGGTGGCGATGAGCAGTTCTTC.

The J gene is TRBJ1-6, the V gene TRBV9; D is unclear. The germline V and J ends were trimmed by 1 base and 5 bases, with 7 bases remaining between them. CDR1 is SGDLS and CDR2 is YYNGEE in the germline V gene. This CDR3 region has 14 residues. In DNA, the CDR3 is TGTGCCAGCAGCGTAATGAATGATAATTCACCCCTCCACTTT. This translates into CASSVMNDNSPLHF.

This clonotype was counted ten times or more. The V gene is TRBV7-9, the J gene TRBJ2-1; D remains unclear. The V end was cut by 1 base, the J end by 12 bases, with 10 bases between. CDR1 and CDR2 from the germline V gene are SEHNR and FQNEAQ (reference sequence). This CDR3 is 12 amino acids long. For the CDR3, the DNA is TGTGCCAGCAGCTTAGAAGTTGGCGTGCAGTTCTTC. It codes for CASSLEVGVQFF.

At least ten counts were recorded for this clonotype. The CDR3 region has the DNA TGTGCCAGCAGTCCAACAGGGTCCCGGGAGACCCAGTACTTC. Residues: CASSPTGSRETQYF. The rearrangement links TRBV12-3 or TRBV12-4 to TRBJ2-5; maybe TRBD1 (6 bases). The CDR3 covers 14 residues. Trimming pared 5 bases from V and 5 bases from J, leaving 15 bases between.

V gene TRBV4-3 combines with J gene TRBJ2-2, with D perhaps TRBD2 (5 bases). The CDR3 has 14 residues. V shed 0 bases and J shed 7 bases, with 9 bases lying between them. The germline V gene has CDR1 LGHNA and CDR2 YSLEER. The CDR3, as DNA: TGCGCCAGCAGCCAAGAAGGGAGAGGCGGGGAGCTGTTTTTT. Its protein product is CASSQEGRGGELFF.

DNA for the CDR3: TGTGCCATGGACAGGGGAGGTAGCAATCAGCCCCAGCATTTT. Amino acid sequence: CAMDRGGSNQPQHF. The chain is built from TRBV10-3 and TRBJ1-5; 9 positions match TRBD1. From germline, CDR1 is ENHRY and CDR2 SYGVKD. This CDR3 has 14 residues. V was pared by 9 bases and J by 0 bases, with 3 bases of the junction left unmatched.